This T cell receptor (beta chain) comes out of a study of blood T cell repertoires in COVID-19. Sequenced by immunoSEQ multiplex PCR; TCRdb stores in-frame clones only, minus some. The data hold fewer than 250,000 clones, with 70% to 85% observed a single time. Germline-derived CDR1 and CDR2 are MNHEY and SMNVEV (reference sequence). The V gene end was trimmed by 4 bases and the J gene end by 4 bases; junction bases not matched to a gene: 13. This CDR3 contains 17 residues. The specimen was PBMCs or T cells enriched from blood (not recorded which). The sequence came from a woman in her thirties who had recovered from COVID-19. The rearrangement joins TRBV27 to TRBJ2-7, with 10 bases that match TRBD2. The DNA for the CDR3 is TGTGCCAGCAGTTCCCCTCCACTAGCGGGATTTATATACGAGCAGTACTTC. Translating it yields CASSSPPLAGFIYEQYF.